A single sample is the source of the 17 T cell receptor beta chains below, sequenced in a study of identical twins. One entry per CDR3 protein, called by TCRdb with MiXCR from the 5' RACE reads. The profile covers around 370,000 distinct CDR3 sequences, with roughly 9% appearing a single time and roughly 9% taken by the ten largest. Sequencing used naive T cells sorted from blood. These receptors originate from a woman between 45 and 65 years old in good health.

The chain uses TRBV20-1 and TRBJ2-2; 8 positions agree with TRBD1. Germline lookup yields CDR1 DFQATT and CDR2 SNEGSKA (reference sequence). The CDR3 extends over 15 amino acids. Germline trimming cut 4 bases from V and 7 bases from J; bases unmatched to any gene: 11. CDR3 in DNA: TGCAGTGCTATCAAGGGCCAGGGGGCCAGCGGGGAGCTGTTTTTT. It codes for CSAIKGQGASGELFF.

This clonotype occurred a few times. The chain links TRBV24-1 to TRBJ2-5; D may be TRBD1 (6 bases). From germline, CDR1 is KGHDR and CDR2 SFDVKD. Trimming left V 0 bases short and J 3 bases short, with 10 bases between. The CDR3 has 15 amino acids. CDR3 nucleotides: TGTGCCACCAGTGATTTGCAGGGGAGCAAAGAGACCCAGTACTTC. Amino acids: CATSDLQGSKETQYF.

As to this clonotype: With a much larger clone just one base away, this may be a read error. The conserved phenylalanine or tryptophan is not found at the CDR3 terminus, so this likely reflects a read error. V gene TRBV10-3 combines with J gene TRBJ2-3; 10 nucleotides line up with TRBD2. The CDR3 is 17 amino acids. Germline CDR1 and CDR2: ENHRY and SYGVKD. The CDR3 bases are TGTGCCATCAGTAAGTCCGGTGGACTAGCGGTCACAGATACGCAGTATTCT. Translated, it gives CAISKSGGLAVTDTQYS.

This clonotype occurred many times. This sequence joins TRBV12-3 or TRBV12-4 and TRBJ1-2, with D possibly TRBD1 on 5 matching bases. The CDR3 runs 14 residues. The ends were cut back, 5 bases at V and 8 bases at J, with 18 bases in the middle. The CDR3 DNA reads as TGTGCCAGCAGTCCCGACCGGCGGGGGTTAGGCTACACCTTC. Amino acids: CASSPDRRGLGYTF.

The chain employs TRBV2 and TRBJ2-5; TRBD2 aligns across 7 bases. The germline V gene encodes CDR1 SNHLY and CDR2 FYNNEI. This CDR3 has 15 residues. Losses at the gene ends were 6 bases for V and 5 bases for J; bases not matched to a gene: 12. DNA for the CDR3: TGTGCCAGCAGGGGGGGGACGGACCCGATGGAGACCCAGTACTTC. Translated, it gives CASRGGTDPMETQYF.

The table lists this clonotype with many counts. V gene TRBV20-1 combines with J gene TRBJ2-7; D uncertain. The germline CDR1 and CDR2 sequences are DFQATT and SNEGSKA (reference sequence). V gave up 0 bases and J gave up 0 bases, with 12 bases separating them. The CDR3 spans 15 residues. CDR3 residues: CSARDLEEASYEQYV. In DNA form, the CDR3 reads TGCAGTGCTAGAGATCTAGAGGAAGCCTCCTACGAGCAGTACGTC.

V gene TRBV20-1 combines with J gene TRBJ2-5; 14 bases line up with TRBD2. From germline, CDR1 is DFQATT and CDR2 SNEGSKA (reference sequence). This CDR3 is built from 19 residues. Trimming took 3 bases from V and 2 from J; bases not matched to a gene: 14. CDR3 sequence reads: CSASGPTSGRAPPQETQYF. The CDR3 DNA is TGCAGTGCTAGTGGGCCGACTAGCGGGAGGGCCCCCCCACAAGAGACCCAGTACTTC.

This clonotype was observed at least ten times. The rearrangement links TRBV20-1 to TRBJ2-2; D possibly corresponds to TRBD2 (5 bases). Germline CDR1 is DFQATT and CDR2 is SNEGSKA (reference sequence). V was pared by 0 bases and J by 2 bases, with 13 bases between. CDR3 length: 16 amino acids. The CDR3 DNA is TGCAGTGCTAGAGACTTTCAGCGGCCCAACACCGGGGAGCTGTTTTTT. It encodes CSARDFQRPNTGELFF.

This clonotype was seen only a few times. The J gene is TRBJ2-5, the V gene TRBV2; TRBD1 aligns across 8 bases. This CDR3 region has 15 residues. V shed 5 bases and J 4 bases; nucleotides not matched to a gene: 9. From germline, CDR1 is SNHLY and CDR2 FYNNEI. The CDR3 sequence: CASSTDRGGAETQYF. CDR3 nucleotides: TGTGCCAGCAGTACCGACAGGGGAGGTGCAGAGACCCAGTACTTC.

This clonotype was seen just once. The CDR3 does not end in the conserved phenylalanine or tryptophan, so this is likely a read error. This rearrangement joins TRBV10-3 to TRBJ1-6; 7 nucleotides line up with TRBD1. The germline CDR1 and CDR2 sequences are ENHRY and SYGVKD. This CDR3 has 13 amino acids. V was clipped by 10 bases and J by 6 bases; unmatched bases: 6. The CDR3 DNA reads as TGTGCCACTTTGACAGGGCGTAATTCACCCCTCCACTAT. Encoded protein: CATLTGRNSPLHY.

This clonotype occurred many times. The chain combines TRBV6-5 with TRBJ2-6; D uncertain. Trimming cost V 8 bases and J 2 bases, with 7 bases left between them. This CDR3 comprises 13 residues. The germline CDR1 and CDR2 sequences are MNHEY and SVGAGI. The CDR3 here is CASRKAGANVLTF. The CDR3, as DNA: TGTGCCAGCCGGAAGGCTGGGGCCAACGTCCTGACTTTC.

The chain recombines TRBV5-1 with TRBJ1-2; D unclear. Germline values: CDR1 SGHRS, CDR2 YFSETQ. V was shortened by 3 bases and J by 8 bases, with 14 bases between the two germline ends. This CDR3 contains 13 residues. This chain's CDR3 is CASSWTRGSGYTF. In DNA, the CDR3 is TGCGCCAGCAGCTGGACCAGAGGAAGCGGCTACACCTTC.

V is TRBV28 and J is TRBJ2-4; 13 bases line up with TRBD2. This CDR3 spans 17 amino acids. V lost 6 bases to trimming and J lost 6 bases; unmatched junction nucleotides: 11. Germline assignment: CDR1 MDHEN and CDR2 SYDVKM. CDR3 sequence: CASSLSQGLAGVNIQYF. In DNA, the CDR3 is TGTGCCAGCAGCCTTAGCCAAGGACTAGCGGGAGTAAACATTCAGTACTTC.

This clonotype was observed a handful of times. V is TRBV12-3 or TRBV12-4 and J is TRBJ2-5; 7 nucleotides align to TRBD2. The CDR3 covers 15 residues. With V trimmed by 5 bases and J by 5 bases, 11 bases remained unmatched. In nucleotides, the CDR3 is TGTGCCAGCAGTCGAGCCGGGGGGACCCTTGAGACCCAGTACTTC. This gives the protein CASSRAGGTLETQYF.

This chain uses TRBV27 with TRBJ2-3; 8 bases agree with TRBD2. Trimming cost V 6 bases and J 3 bases; bases outside gene matches: 23. CDR1 is MNHEY and CDR2 is SMNVEV in the germline V gene (reference sequence). The CDR3 covers 20 residues. The CDR3 bases are TGTGCCAGCAGGATCTCTGGCGGGAGGACTCGGGCCATAACTACAGATACGCAGTATTTT. Residues: CASRISGGRTRAITTDTQYF.

In this sample, this clonotype turned up many times. V gene TRBV29-1 combines with J gene TRBJ1-5; D perhaps matches TRBD1 (6 bases). The CDR3 is 13 residues long. CDR1 is SQVTM and CDR2 is ANQGSEA in the germline V gene. The V end lost 4 bases, the J end lost 4 bases, and 11 bases lay between the germline ends. This CDR3 reads CSVVSGENQPQHF. DNA of the CDR3: TGCAGCGTTGTTTCAGGGGAAAATCAGCCCCAGCATTTT. The whole variable domain, remainder taken from reference TRBV29-1 and TRBJ1-5, is SAVISQKPSRDICQRGTSLTIQCQVDSQVTMMFWYRQQPGQSLTLIATANQGSEATYESGFVIDKFPISRPNLTFSTLTVSNMSPEDSSIYLCSVVSGENQPQHFGDGTRLSIL.

The chain employs TRBV7-2 and TRBJ2-1; unclear D gene. This CDR3 comprises 15 residues. V dropped 2 bases and J dropped 8 bases, with 16 bases sitting between them. The germline gives CDR1 SGHTA, CDR2 FQGNSA. Here the CDR3 DNA reads TGTGCCAGCAGCTTAATCCTACTCCATTCACATGAGCAGTTCTTC. Protein: CASSLILLHSHEQFF.